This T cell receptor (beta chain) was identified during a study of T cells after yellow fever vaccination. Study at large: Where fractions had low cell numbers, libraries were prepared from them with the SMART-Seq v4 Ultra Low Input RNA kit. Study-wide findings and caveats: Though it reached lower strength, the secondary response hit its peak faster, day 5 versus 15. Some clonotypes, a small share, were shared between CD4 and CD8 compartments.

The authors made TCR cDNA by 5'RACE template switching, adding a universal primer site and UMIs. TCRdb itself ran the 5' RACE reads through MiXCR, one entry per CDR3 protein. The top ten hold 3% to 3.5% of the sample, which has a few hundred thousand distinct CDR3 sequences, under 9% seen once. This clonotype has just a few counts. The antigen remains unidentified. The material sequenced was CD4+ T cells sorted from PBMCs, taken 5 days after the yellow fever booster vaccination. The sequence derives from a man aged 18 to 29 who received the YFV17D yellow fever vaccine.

CDR3 nucleotide sequence: TGCAGTGCTAGGGGTTACGGGAACACTGAAGCTTTCTTT. Translating gives CSARGYGNTEAFF. The chain carries TRBV20-1 and TRBJ1-1, with D unclear. CDR3 length: 13 residues. Germline V gives CDR1 DFQATT, CDR2 SNEGSKA (reference sequence). V lost 3 bases and J lost 1, with 9 bases in between.